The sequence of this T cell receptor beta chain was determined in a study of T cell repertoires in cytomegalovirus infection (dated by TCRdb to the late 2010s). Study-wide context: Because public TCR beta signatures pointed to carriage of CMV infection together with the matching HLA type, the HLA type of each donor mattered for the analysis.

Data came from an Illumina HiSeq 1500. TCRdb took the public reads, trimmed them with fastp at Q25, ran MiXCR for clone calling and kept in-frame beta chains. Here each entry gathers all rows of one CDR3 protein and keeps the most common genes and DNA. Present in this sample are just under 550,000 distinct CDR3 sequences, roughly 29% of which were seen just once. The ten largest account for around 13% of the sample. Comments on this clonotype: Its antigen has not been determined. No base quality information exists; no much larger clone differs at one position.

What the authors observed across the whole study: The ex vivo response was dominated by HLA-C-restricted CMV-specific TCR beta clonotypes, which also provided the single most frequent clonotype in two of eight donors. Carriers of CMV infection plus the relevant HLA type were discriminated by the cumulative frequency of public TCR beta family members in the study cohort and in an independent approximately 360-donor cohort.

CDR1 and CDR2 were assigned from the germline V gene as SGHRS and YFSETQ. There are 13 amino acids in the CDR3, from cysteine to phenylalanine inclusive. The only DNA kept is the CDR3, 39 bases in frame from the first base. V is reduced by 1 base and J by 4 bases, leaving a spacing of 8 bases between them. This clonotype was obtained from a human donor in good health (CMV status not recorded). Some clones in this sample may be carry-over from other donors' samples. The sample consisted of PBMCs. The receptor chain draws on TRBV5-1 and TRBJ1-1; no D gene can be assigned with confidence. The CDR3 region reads CASSLRRGTEAFF. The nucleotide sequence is TGCGCCAGCAGCTTGCGACGGGGCACTGAAGCTTTCTTT. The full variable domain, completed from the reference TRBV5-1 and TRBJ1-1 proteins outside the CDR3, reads KAGVTQTPRYLIKTRGQQVTLSCSPISGHRSVSWYQQTPGQGLQFLFEYFSETQRNKGNFPGRFSGRQFSNSRSEMNVSTLELGDSALYLCASSLRRGTEAFFGQGTRLTVV.